This entry is about one T cell receptor beta chain. Its antigen is not identified. This sample was included in a study of cytomegalovirus exposure and HLA in healthy donors. Overall study results and limits: Cytomegalovirus association was listed for 164 TCR beta chains. Subsequent analysis found a tendency for first-cohort TCR clusters to co-occur within the 95 to 150 validation repertoires.

There are 13 residues in the CDR3. CDR1 and CDR2 (germline): SGDLS, YYNGEE. V dropped 5 bases and J dropped 0 bases, with 7 bases sitting between them. Here immunoSEQ multiplex PCR was the method, and the copy in TCRdb shows in-frame clones only, minus some. The repertoire holds some 130,000 clones, with roughly 90% as singletons. The V call is TRBV9, the J call TRBJ2-3; D is ambiguous. Sequenced input: PBMCs. The source is a man aged 30 to 39 in good health and CMV-seronegative. CDR3 DNA sequence: TGTGCCAGCAGTCTTAGTAGCACAGATACGCAGTATTTT. This gives the protein CASSLSSTDTQYF.